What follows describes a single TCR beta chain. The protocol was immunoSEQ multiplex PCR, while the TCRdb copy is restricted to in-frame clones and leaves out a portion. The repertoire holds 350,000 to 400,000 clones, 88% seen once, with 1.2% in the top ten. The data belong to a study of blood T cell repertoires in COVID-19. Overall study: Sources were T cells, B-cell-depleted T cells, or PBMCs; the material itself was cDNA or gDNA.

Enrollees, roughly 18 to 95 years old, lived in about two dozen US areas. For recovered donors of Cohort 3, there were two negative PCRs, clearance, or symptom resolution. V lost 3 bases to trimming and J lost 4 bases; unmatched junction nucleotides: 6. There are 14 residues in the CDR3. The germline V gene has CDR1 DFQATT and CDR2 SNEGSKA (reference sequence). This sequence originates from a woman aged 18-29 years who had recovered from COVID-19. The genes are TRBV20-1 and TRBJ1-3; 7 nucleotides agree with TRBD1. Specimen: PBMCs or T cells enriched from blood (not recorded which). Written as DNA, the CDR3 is TGCAGTGCTAGTCCGACAGGGTCCGGAAACACCATATATTTT. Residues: CSASPTGSGNTIYF.